Listed below are T cell receptor beta chains from one sample, sequenced in a study of regulatory T cells in long-lasting Graves disease. TCRdb re-derived calls from the multiplex PCR reads in MiXCR, one entry per CDR3 protein. Of hundreds of thousands of distinct CDR3 sequences listed, 15% to 20% are singletons. The sample also formed part of further work on T cells in Graves' hyperthyroidism and ophthalmopathy.

The material was peripheral blood mononuclear cells (PBMCs), obtained at new diagnosis, from a patient treated with antithyroid drugs. These receptor sequences come from a woman aged 25 to 39 with Graves disease. The conserved cysteine and the conserved F or W are not part of the CDR3 here. The order of the fields is CDR3 length, J gene, V gene, CDR3 protein.

>12|TRBJ1-6|TRBV30
AWSLGSGNSPLH
>14|TRBJ1-1|TRBV19
ASSENRQGTYTEAF
>12|TRBJ2-1|TRBV5-6
ASSLPISSGEQF
>12|TRBJ1-6|TRBV10-3
AISDRMYGSPLH
>12|TRBJ1-3|TRBV28
ASTGGISGNTIY
>13|TRBJ2-7|TRBV5-1
ASSLPGQGQGEQY
>13|TRBJ2-1|TRBV5-1
ASSLAASGGHEQF
>15|TRBJ2-3|TRBV5-1
ASSLTGLAGNTDTQY
>13|TRBJ1-2|TRBV28
ASFGGIRAGYGYT
>13|TRBJ2-5|TRBV24-1
ATSDVRQGEETQY
>12|TRBJ1-4|TRBV28
ASTVAAGNEKLF
>17|TRBJ2-3|TRBV28
ASSKVTGTSGRYSDTQY
>13|TRBJ2-2|TRBV7-2
ASSSSGPTTGELF
>14|TRBJ2-7|TRBV28
ASSLTDREFPYEQY
>11|TRBJ2-1|TRBV29-1
SVEGTSLSEQF
>13|TRBJ2-7|TRBV7-9
ASSSGTSEYYEQY
>11|TRBJ1-2|TRBV20-1
SASTAAGDGYT
>12|TRBJ2-3|TRBV5-5
ASSPTGDRVTQY
>15|TRBJ2-2|TRBV6-2/TRBV6-3
ASSYVPGRRDTGELF
>14|TRBJ1-5|TRBV5-5
ASSFFGSGGTQPQH
>12|TRBJ1-2|TRBV10-3
AINRVEADYGYT
>13|TRBJ2-3|TRBV28
ASSLEGTSGRMQY
>13|TRBJ2-3|TRBV2
ASRAWAGGSDTQY
>14|TRBJ2-1|TRBV20-1
SARGLAEHSYNEQF
>19|TRBJ1-3|TRBV4-1
ASSQPRQGLKSTLPGNTIY
>14|TRBJ1-3|TRBV7-9
ASSLAPNRAGNTIY
>14|TRBJ2-2|TRBV5-1
ASSYLAGVNTGELF
>11|TRBJ1-1|TRBV6-1
ASSSREGTEAF
>13|TRBJ2-2|TRBV12-3/TRBV12-4
ASSTSGSAAGELF
>13|TRBJ1-5|TRBV7-2
ASSLVAGSGQPQH
>10|TRBJ1-5|TRBV19
ASSPSHPAQH
>8|TRBJ1-2|TRBV30
AWIALGYT
>9|TRBJ1-6|TRBV2
ASSRDSPLH
>11|TRBJ2-5|TRBV18
ASSLHPQETQY
>12|TRBJ2-3|TRBV5-1
ASRVRGTLHTQY
>12|TRBJ2-3|TRBV12-3/TRBV12-4
ASTKMGSTDTQY
>11|TRBJ2-7|TRBV7-8
ASSPSPAYEQY
>11|TRBJ2-3|TRBV6-2/TRBV6-3
ASSYSLDDTQY
>12|TRBJ2-7|TRBV7-9
ASSSGQGSSEQY
>12|TRBJ1-5|TRBV30
AGTLGVLNQPQH
>13|TRBJ2-7|TRBV19
ASNPGLAGGSEQY
>15|TRBJ2-3|TRBV10-3
AISGSGSFPSTDTQY